The next 12 T cell receptor beta chains were all read from a single sample in a study of blood T cells in healthy people across ages. Sample-barcoded 5' priming and a J-beta primer mix drove a second PCR of 7 to 11 cycles. TCRdb recomputed calls from the 5' RACE reads with MiXCR, one row per CDR3 protein. The sample has roughly 1,800,000 distinct CDR3 sequences, around half seen once. Material: blood. These receptors were obtained from a middle-aged woman in good health.

This clonotype was found a few times. This chain connects TRBV29-1 to TRBJ2-4; D not resolved. The germline gives CDR1 SQVTM, CDR2 ANQGSEA. CDR3 length: 13 residues. V lost 5 bases and J 8 bases, leaving 16 bases between the germline ends. The CDR3 reads CSVFLSPQDIQYF. CDR3 coding DNA: TGCAGCGTTTTTCTATCGCCCCAAGACATTCAGTACTTC.

The chain carries TRBV7-9 and TRBJ2-1, with 12 bases that match TRBD2. The germline CDR1 and CDR2 sequences are SEHNR and FQNEAQ (reference sequence). This CDR3 has 16 amino acids. Trimming at V came to 2 bases and at J to 6 bases, leaving 5 bases not matched to a gene. The CDR3 region has the DNA TGTGCCAGCAGCTTACGCCCTAGCGGGGGGGGCAATGAGCAGTTCTTC. The encoded protein is CASSLRPSGGGNEQFF.

In its sample, this clonotype was seen a few times. The chain recombines TRBV5-6 with TRBJ2-1; D is unresolved. V lost 0 bases and J lost 3, with 13 bases in between. The germline CDR1 and CDR2 sequences are SGHDT and YYEEEE. This CDR3 is built from 16 residues. The CDR3 protein is CASSLGTSPDYNEQFF. The CDR3 nucleotides are TGTGCCAGCAGCTTGGGAACAAGCCCCGACTACAATGAGCAGTTCTTC.

V and J are TRBV2 and TRBJ2-7, with TRBD2 as a possible D gene (5 bases). The J call is doubtful: the DNA matches TRBJ2-5 better. The CDR3 is made up of 14 amino acids. Germline CDR1 is SNHLY and CDR2 is FYNNEI. The CDR3 bases are TGTGCCAGCAGTGATGGTGGTAGCGTGGAGACCCAGTACTTC. It yields the protein CASSDGGSVETQYF.

This clonotype was detected only a few times. The rearrangement uses TRBV20-1 and TRBJ2-7, with D perhaps assigned TRBD1 or TRBD2 (7 bases each). The CDR3 is made up of 13 amino acids. CDR1 and CDR2 (germline): DFQATT, SNEGSKA (reference sequence). V lost 6 bases and J 4 bases, leaving 16 bases between the germline ends. This chain's CDR3 is CSAGGTVPYEQYF. The DNA of the CDR3 is TGCAGTGCGGGGGGGACAGTTCCTTACGAGCAGTACTTC.

V usage is TRBV12-3 or TRBV12-4 and J usage is TRBJ1-1, with no clear D. The V end was cut by 3 bases, the J end by 3 bases, with 8 bases between. The CDR3 is 13 residues long. This CDR3 reads CASSFRPDTEAFF. In DNA form, the CDR3 reads TGTGCCAGCAGTTTCCGGCCGGACACTGAAGCTTTCTTT.

About this clonotype: One end of the junction varies from germline; a read error may be responsible. This chain uses TRBV12-3 or TRBV12-4 with TRBJ2-1; D is perhaps TRBD1 (5 bases). There are 16 residues in the CDR3. The CDR3 here is CASGLIEGVVYNEQFF. DNA of the CDR3: TGTGCCAGCGGTTTAATAGAAGGGGTTGTGTACAATGAGCAGTTCTTC.

CDR3 sequence reads: CSARPRLGGITDTQYF. The CDR3 DNA follows: TGCAGTGCTAGGCCGAGACTAGGGGGGATCACAGATACGCAGTATTTT. The V call is TRBV20-1, the J call TRBJ2-3; D is possibly TRBD1 or TRBD2 (6 bases each). This CDR3 region has 16 residues. The ends were cut back, 3 bases at V and 2 bases at J, with 18 bases in the middle. The germline CDR1 and CDR2 sequences are DFQATT and SNEGSKA (reference sequence).

The chain has TRBV3-1 and TRBJ1-1; 8 nucleotides align to TRBD1. The CDR3 has 14 residues. Germline V gives CDR1 LGHDT, CDR2 YNNKEL (reference sequence). The J segment lost 6 bases and the V segment lost 4 bases, leaving 7 bases of the junction unmatched. CDR3 protein: CASSPRQGPAEAFF. The CDR3 coding sequence is TGTGCCAGCAGCCCTAGACAGGGGCCCGCTGAAGCTTTCTTT. The full variable domain, with the rest looked up from reference TRBV3-1 and TRBJ1-1, is DTAVSQTPKYLVTQMGNDKSIKCEQNLGHDTMYWYKQDSKKFLKIMFSYNNKELIINETVPNRFSPKSPDKAHLNLHINSLELGDSAVYFCASSPRQGPAEAFFGQGTRLTVV.

A single count supports this clonotype. The chain combines TRBV6-5 with TRBJ2-5; D possibly uses TRBD1 or TRBD2 (6 bases each). The CDR3 length is 15 residues. CDR1 and CDR2 (germline): MNHEY, SVGAGI. The V and J ends lost 0 bases and 4 bases respectively, with 12 bases between them. This chain's CDR3 is CASSYSGGKRETQYF. DNA of the CDR3: TGTGCCAGCAGTTACTCAGGGGGGAAAAGAGAGACCCAGTACTTC.

CDR3 sequence reads: CSARSSGTYEQYF. The CDR3 DNA is TGCAGTGCTAGATCGAGCGGGACCTACGAGCAGTACTTC. The V and J genes are TRBV20-1 and TRBJ2-7; 7 nucleotides match TRBD2. CDR3 size: 13 residues. Trimming cost V 2 bases and J 2 bases; bases outside gene matches: 3. Per the germline V gene, CDR1 is DFQATT and CDR2 is SNEGSKA (reference sequence).

V and J are TRBV6-5 and TRBJ1-2; D is unclear. The germline V gene has CDR1 MNHEY and CDR2 SVGAGI. Trimming shortened V by 9 bases and J by 4 bases, and 21 bases separated the two germline ends. This CDR3 has 15 residues. The CDR3 coding sequence is TGTGCCAGACGACTCCCGAAGGTTGGAGTCTATGGCTACACCTTC. As protein: CARRLPKVGVYGYTF.